The clone carrying this T cell receptor (beta chain) was seen repeatedly, ten times or more. This record comes from a study of blood T cells in healthy people across ages. This CDR3 comprises 13 residues. V was shortened by 4 bases and J by 2 bases, with 9 bases between the two germline ends. The germline V gene encodes CDR1 LGHDT and CDR2 YNNKEL (reference sequence). A second about 6 to 12 cycle PCR used barcoded and J-beta primers. TCRdb redid the calling of the 5' RACE reads with MiXCR, one entry per CDR3 protein. The sample carries about 930,000 distinct CDR3 sequences, roughly 28% recorded once. This sample also belongs to another study, concerning T cells of mothers and their children. In that study: The people who donated were a few healthy Caucasian mothers and their six children. The authors used all extracted RNA for cDNA synthesis, at approximately 1.5 ug per 15 ul. Each mother gave over 9.5 million TCR beta CDR3 reads; each child, approximately 3.3 million.

The receptor was derived from a woman in her thirties or forties in good health. The sample consisted of blood. The chain is built from TRBV3-1 and TRBJ2-7; D is unclear. The CDR3 region is CASSPPSTYEQYF. CDR3 bases: TGTGCCAGCAGCCCCCCGTCCACCTACGAGCAGTACTTC.